A single TCR beta chain is shown here with its context. The antigen remains unidentified. The CDR3 is 13 residues long. V lost 4 bases, J lost 0 bases, and 2 bases lay in between. Germline V CDR1 and CDR2: SGHRS, YFSETQ. Memory CD4+ cells were the fraction left after CD45RA+ naive selection. The source of the sample is a study of shared clonotypes between healthy human individuals. Study-level points and caveats: Generation probability values for non-shared clonotypes were lower than those for clonotypes shared by all four donors.

Sorted-subset replicate PCR reactions were performed with approximately 180 ng DNA, corresponding to roughly 27,000 T cell genomes. Profiling relied on immunoSEQ multiplex PCR, and the TCRdb table lists in-frame clones only, not all of them. The table includes under 650,000 clones, about 96% detected once. This sequence originates from a woman aged 30 to 39 in good health. The chain combines TRBV5-1 with TRBJ2-6; D unclear. The sequencing sample was made of naive CD4+ T cells sorted from blood. Stated subset: CD45RA+ positively selected. The CDR3 reads CASSASGANVLTF. The CDR3 coding sequence is TGCGCCAGCAGCGCCTCTGGGGCCAACGTCCTGACTTTC.